This T cell receptor beta chain originates from a study of CD8 T cells in Susac syndrome. Study details: Patients with Susac syndrome, at blood draw, were therapy-naive, on corticosteroids, or on intravenous immunoglobulin alone. Findings of the study overall: In Susac syndrome, the CD4+ T cell repertoires did not show clonal expansion.

The authors reverse transcribed about 0.5 to 1 ug RNA with random hexamers. The authors amplified TCR beta CDR3 across 54 Vbeta and 13 Jbeta using immunoSEQ multiplex PCR. From the immunoSEQ multiplex PCR reads, TCRdb called clonotypes with MiXCR, one entry per CDR3 protein. The repertoire has roughly 140,000 distinct CDR3 sequences, 90% to 97% of them found once; the top ten carry approximately 0.08%. A note on this clonotype: Its antigen is unidentified.

Germline V gene data show CDR1 as SQVTM and CDR2 as ANQGSEA. With 6 bases clipped from V and 3 bases from J, the junction kept 6 bases outside the gene matches. This CDR3 is built from 13 residues. What was sequenced was CD4+ T cells from PBMCs. The chain joins TRBV29-1 to TRBJ2-5, with TRBD2 matching over 8 bases. The origin of this receptor is a human donor with Susac syndrome. CDR3 nucleotides: TGCAGCGTGGGGACTAGTAGGAAAGAGACCCAGTACTTC. It translates to CSVGTSRKETQYF.